Here is one T cell receptor (beta chain) with its context. What it binds is not known. These data are taken from a study of cytomegalovirus exposure and HLA in healthy donors. Study in general: Early released data had tens of millions of unique TCRs, all coming from HLA-typed donors. General study findings and limits: Upon later analysis, HLA-associated TCR beta chains proved more clonally expanded than other, equally common chains.

This CDR3 region has 16 residues. Looked up from germline, CDR1 is KGHSH and CDR2 is LQKENI. V was trimmed by 3 bases and J by 0 bases, leaving 14 bases between them. Amplification used 60 Vbeta primers and 13 Jbeta primers. The protocol was immunoSEQ multiplex PCR, while the TCRdb copy is restricted to in-frame clones and leaves out a portion. The sample carries nearly 110,000 clones, around 80% recorded once. This rearrangement joins TRBV18 to TRBJ1-1, with D unclear. The origin of this receptor is a woman aged 50 to 60 in good health and CMV-seropositive. Sequences were obtained from PBMCs. CDR3 coding DNA: TGTGCCAGCTCACCCCCTACGGGTACCATGAACACTGAAGCTTTCTTT. Its protein product is CASSPPTGTMNTEAFF. The variable domain in full, with the rest retrieved from reference TRBV18 and TRBJ1-1, is NAGVMQNPRHLVRRRGQEARLRCSPMKGHSHVYWYRQLPEEGLKFMVYLQKENIIDESGMPKERFSAEFPKEGPSILRIQQVVRGDSAAYFCASSPPTGTMNTEAFFGQGTRLTVV.